This TCR beta chain was obtained from a study of blood T cells in healthy people across ages. PCR was performed a second time for roughly 7 to 11 cycles using a sample-barcoded 5' primer and a J-beta primer mix. TCRdb re-analysed the 5' RACE reads in MiXCR, keeping a single row per CDR3 protein. In the table there are about 780,000 distinct CDR3 sequences, around 25% of which are singletons. This clonotype has just a few counts. The target antigen is unknown. Points from the study as a whole: Estimates of diversity drawn from one million T cells were considered underestimates. Per million T cells, TCR beta diversity dropped about linearly as age rose.

The V end was cut by 2 bases, the J end by 6 bases, with 11 bases between. The V gene's germline CDR1 is SGHRS and CDR2 YFSETQ. This CDR3 has 14 amino acids. These data are also associated with another study on T cells of mothers and their children. That paper notes: Nine systemically healthy Caucasian donors: three mothers, six children. Sample barcodes plus 2-4 random nucleotides came from the M1S primer.

Sequencing used blood. The rearrangement uses TRBV5-1 and TRBJ2-2, with D possibly being TRBD2 (5 bases). The TCR comes from a boy aged 5 to 17 in good health. The CDR3 DNA is TGCGCCAGCAGCTTAGGTGTGGAGGCCGGGGAGCTGTTTTTT. This gives the protein CASSLGVEAGELFF. Variable domain in full (rest from reference TRBV5-1 and TRBJ2-2): KAGVTQTPRYLIKTRGQQVTLSCSPISGHRSVSWYQQTPGQGLQFLFEYFSETQRNKGNFPGRFSGRQFSNSRSEMNVSTLELGDSALYLCASSLGVEAGELFFGEGSRLTVL.